This entry lists 7 T cell receptor beta chains sequenced from one sample in a study of blood T cells in healthy people across ages (dated by TCRdb to about 2015). Receptors were amplified or captured by 5' RACE. For sequencing, an Illumina HiSeq 2500 was employed. A second PCR of roughly 7 to 11 cycles was run with a J-beta primer mix and a sample-barcoded 5' primer. TCRdb reanalyzed the raw reads on its own, using fastp at Q25 for trimming and MiXCR for clone calling, and kept in-frame beta chains. Rows are combined by CDR3 protein, so each entry shows the most common genes and DNA. The table for this sample lists 600,000 or so distinct CDR3 sequences; around half of them were counted only once. The ten largest clonotypes hold around 23% of the sample. Sequencing was carried out using blood. Every receptor here comes from an elderly man in good health.

The chain is built from TRBV2 and TRBJ1-5; 7 positions match TRBD1. CDR1 is SNHLY and CDR2 is FYNNEI in the germline V gene. The CDR3 runs to 14 residues. Germline trimming cut 4 bases from V and 2 bases from J; bases unmatched to any gene: 2. CDR3 nucleotide sequence: TGTGCCAGCAGTGGACAGGGCGGCAATCAGCCCCAGCATTTT. Encoded protein: CASSGQGGNQPQHF. The full variable domain, completed using reference TRBV2 and TRBJ1-5, is EPEVTQTPSHQVTQMGQEVILRCVPISNHLYFYWYRQILGQKVEFLVSFYNNEISEKSEIFDDQFSVERPDGSNFTLKIRSTKLEDSAMYFCASSGQGGNQPQHFGDGTRLSIL.

This clonotype was recorded a few times. The rearrangement uses TRBV20-1 and TRBJ1-2; D gene unclear. Germline lookup yields CDR1 DFQATT and CDR2 SNEGSKA (reference sequence). The CDR3 runs to 13 residues. Trimming shortened V by 1 base and J by 8 bases, and 14 bases separated the two germline ends. The CDR3, as DNA: TGCAGTGCTAGAGCGGAGGCGGTTGGAGGCTACACCTTC. Its protein is CSARAEAVGGYTF.

This clonotype was picked up one time. V and J are TRBV7-9 and TRBJ1-5, with D tentatively TRBD1 (6 bases). The germline gives CDR1 SEHNR, CDR2 FQNEAQ (reference sequence). Trimming removed 5 bases at V and 5 bases at J, with 10 bases between. CDR3 length: 13 residues. CDR3 nucleotides: TGTGCCAGCAGCGAAACAGGGTATCAGCCCCAGCATTTT. Residues: CASSETGYQPQHF. The variable domain in full, completed from reference TRBV7-9 and TRBJ1-5, reads DTGVSQNPRHKITKRGQNVTFRCDPISEHNRLYWYRQTLGQGPEFLTYFQNEAQLEKSRLLSDRFSAERPKGSFSTLEIQRTEQGDSAMYLCASSETGYQPQHFGDGTRLSIL.

The chain has TRBV20-1 and TRBJ2-3; D could derive from TRBD1 or TRBD2 (5 bases each). The germline gives CDR1 DFQATT, CDR2 SNEGSKA (reference sequence). The CDR3 extends over 15 amino acids. Trimming cost V 1 base and J 6 bases, with 17 bases left between them. Here the CDR3 DNA reads TGCAGTGCTAGAGGAAATCGGGACCCTGGGGATACGCAGTATTTT. This encodes CSARGNRDPGDTQYF.

This chain links TRBV20-1 with TRBJ2-3; the D call may be TRBD1 or TRBD2 (5 bases each). V was clipped by 6 bases and J by 2 bases, with 15 bases between them. Per the germline V gene, CDR1 is DFQATT and CDR2 is SNEGSKA (reference sequence). The CDR3 runs to 14 residues. This CDR3 reads CSANRDGTTDTQYF. As DNA, the CDR3 is TGCAGTGCAAACCGGGACGGCACCACAGATACGCAGTATTTT.

This rearrangement joins TRBV20-1 to TRBJ1-1, with D possibly being TRBD1 (5 bases). The germline V gene encodes CDR1 DFQATT and CDR2 SNEGSKA (reference sequence). Deletions cut 6 bases from V and 1 base from J, with 18 bases between. The CDR3 runs to 15 residues. The CDR3 DNA sequence: TGCAGTGCCCGAGGGGTAAAGTCCCCGAACACTGAAGCTTTCTTT. Amino acids: CSARGVKSPNTEAFF.

The chain combines TRBV18 with TRBJ2-1; no definite D call. The germline CDR1 and CDR2 sequences are KGHSH and LQKENI. This CDR3 has 14 amino acids. The V gene lost 3 bases and the J gene lost 5 bases, with 11 bases spanning the gap. CDR3 sequence reads: CASSPDRQNNEQFF. DNA for the CDR3: TGTGCCAGCTCACCTGATCGGCAGAACAATGAGCAGTTCTTC.